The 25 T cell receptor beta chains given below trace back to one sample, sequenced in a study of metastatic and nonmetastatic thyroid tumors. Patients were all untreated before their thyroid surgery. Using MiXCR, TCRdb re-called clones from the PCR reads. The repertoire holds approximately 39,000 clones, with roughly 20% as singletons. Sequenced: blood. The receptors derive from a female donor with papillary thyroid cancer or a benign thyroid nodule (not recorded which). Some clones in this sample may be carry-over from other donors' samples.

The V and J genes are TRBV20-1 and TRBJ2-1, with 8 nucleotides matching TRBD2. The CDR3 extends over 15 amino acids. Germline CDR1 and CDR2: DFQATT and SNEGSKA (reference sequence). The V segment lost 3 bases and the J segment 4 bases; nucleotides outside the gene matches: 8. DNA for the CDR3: TGCAGTGCTAGGAGACTAGCGCAATTGTACAATGAGCAGTTCTTC. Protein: CSARRLAQLYNEQFF.

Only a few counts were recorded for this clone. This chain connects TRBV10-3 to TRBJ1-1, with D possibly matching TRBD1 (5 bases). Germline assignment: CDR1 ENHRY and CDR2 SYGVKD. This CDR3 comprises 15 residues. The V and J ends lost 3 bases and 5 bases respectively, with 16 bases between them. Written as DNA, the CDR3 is TGTGCCATCAGTGATATAATAAGGGGCGAAACTGAAGCTTTCTTT. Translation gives CAISDIIRGETEAFF.

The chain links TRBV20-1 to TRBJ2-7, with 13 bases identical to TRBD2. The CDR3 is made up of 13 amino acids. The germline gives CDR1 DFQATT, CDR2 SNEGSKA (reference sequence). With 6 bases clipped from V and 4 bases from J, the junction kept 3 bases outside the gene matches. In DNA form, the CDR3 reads TGCAGTGCCGGACTAGCGGGGGTTTACGAGCAGTACTTC. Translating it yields CSAGLAGVYEQYF.

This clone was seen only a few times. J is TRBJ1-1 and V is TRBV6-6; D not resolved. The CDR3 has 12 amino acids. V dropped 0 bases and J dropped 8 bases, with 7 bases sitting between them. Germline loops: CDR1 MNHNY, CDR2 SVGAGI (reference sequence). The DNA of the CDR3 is TGTGCCAGCAGTTACTCTATCGTGGAAGCTTTCTTT. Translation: CASSYSIVEAFF.

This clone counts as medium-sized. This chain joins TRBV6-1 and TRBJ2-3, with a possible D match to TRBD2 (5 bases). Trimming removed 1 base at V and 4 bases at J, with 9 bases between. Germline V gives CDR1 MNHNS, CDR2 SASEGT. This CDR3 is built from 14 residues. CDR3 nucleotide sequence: TGTGCCAGCAGTGAAGGGGCCGGGGCAGATACGCAGTATTTT. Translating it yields CASSEGAGADTQYF.

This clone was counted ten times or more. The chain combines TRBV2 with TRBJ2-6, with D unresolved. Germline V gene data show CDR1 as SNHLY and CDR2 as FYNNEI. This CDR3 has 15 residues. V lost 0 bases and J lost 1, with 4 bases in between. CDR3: CASSEAESGANVLTF. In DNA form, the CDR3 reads TGTGCCAGCAGTGAAGCGGAATCTGGGGCCAACGTCCTGACTTTC. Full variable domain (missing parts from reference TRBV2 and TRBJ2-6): EPEVTQTPSHQVTQMGQEVILRCVPISNHLYFYWYRQILGQKVEFLVSFYNNEISEKSEIFDDQFSVERPDGSNFTLKIRSTKLEDSAMYFCASSEAESGANVLTFGAGSRLTVL.

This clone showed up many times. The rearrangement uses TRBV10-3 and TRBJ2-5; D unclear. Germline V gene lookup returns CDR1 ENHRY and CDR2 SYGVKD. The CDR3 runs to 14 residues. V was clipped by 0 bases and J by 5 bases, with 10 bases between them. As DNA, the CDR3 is TGTGCCATCAGTGAGTCGACGGTAGGGGAGACCCAGTACTTC. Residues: CAISESTVGETQYF.

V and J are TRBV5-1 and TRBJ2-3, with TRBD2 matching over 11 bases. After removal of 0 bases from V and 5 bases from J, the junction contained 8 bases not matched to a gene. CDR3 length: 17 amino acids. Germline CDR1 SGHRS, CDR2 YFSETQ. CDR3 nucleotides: TGCGCCAGCAGCTTGGAGACTAGCGGGATACAGGGAGATACGCAGTATTTT. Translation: CASSLETSGIQGDTQYF.

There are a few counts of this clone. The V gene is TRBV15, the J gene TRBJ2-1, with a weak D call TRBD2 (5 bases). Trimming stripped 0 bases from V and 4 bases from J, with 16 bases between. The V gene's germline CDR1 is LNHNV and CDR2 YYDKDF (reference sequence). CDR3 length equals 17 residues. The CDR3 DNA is TGTGCCACCAGCAGAGATCGTGATAGCGCCATTTACAATGAGCAGTTCTTC. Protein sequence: CATSRDRDSAIYNEQFF. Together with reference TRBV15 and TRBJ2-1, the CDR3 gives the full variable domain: DAMVIQNPRYQVTQFGKPVTLSCSQTLNHNVMYWYQQKSSQAPKLLFHYYDKDFNNEADTPDNFQSRRPNTSFCFLDIRSPGLGDTAMYLCATSRDRDSAIYNEQFFGPGTRLTVL.

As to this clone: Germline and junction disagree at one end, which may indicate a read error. The CDR3 DNA reads as TGTGCCTGGAGGGCAGTGCTCTCTGGTGCCAACGTCCTGACTTTC. It encodes CAWRAVLSGANVLTF. This sequence joins TRBV30 and TRBJ2-6; no reliable D call. The CDR3 sequence is 15 residues long. Germline assignment: CDR1 GTSNPN and CDR2 SVGIG (reference sequence).

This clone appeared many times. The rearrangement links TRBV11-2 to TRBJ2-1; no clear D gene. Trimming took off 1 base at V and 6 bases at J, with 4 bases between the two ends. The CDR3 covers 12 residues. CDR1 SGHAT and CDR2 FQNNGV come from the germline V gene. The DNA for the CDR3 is TGTGCCAGCAGCTTAGTGGGCAATGAGCAGTTCTTC. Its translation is CASSLVGNEQFF.

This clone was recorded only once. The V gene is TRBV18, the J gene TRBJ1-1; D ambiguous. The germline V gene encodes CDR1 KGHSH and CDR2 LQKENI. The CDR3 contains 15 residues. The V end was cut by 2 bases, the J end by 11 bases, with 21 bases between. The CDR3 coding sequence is TGTGCCAGCTCACCATTCCCACCTCCAGATTCGAACGCTTTCTTT. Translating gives CASSPFPPPDSNAFF. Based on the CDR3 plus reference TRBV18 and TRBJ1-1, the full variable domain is NAGVMQNPRHLVRRRGQEARLRCSPMKGHSHVYWYRQLPEEGLKFMVYLQKENIIDESGMPKERFSAEFPKEGPSILRIQQVVRGDSAAYFCASSPFPPPDSNAFFGQGTRLTVV.

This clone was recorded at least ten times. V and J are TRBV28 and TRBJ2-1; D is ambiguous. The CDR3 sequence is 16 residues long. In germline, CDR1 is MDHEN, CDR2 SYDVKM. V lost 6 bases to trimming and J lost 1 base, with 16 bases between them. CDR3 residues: CASRPRPLGSYNEQFF. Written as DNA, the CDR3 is TGTGCCAGCAGACCTCGACCCTTGGGGTCCTACAATGAGCAGTTCTTC. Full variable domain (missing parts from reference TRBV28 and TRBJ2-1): DVKVTQSSRYLVKRTGEKVFLECVQDMDHENMFWYRQDPGLGLRLIYFSYDVKMKEKGDIPEGYSVSREKKERFSLILESASTNQTSMYLCASRPRPLGSYNEQFFGPGTRLTVL.

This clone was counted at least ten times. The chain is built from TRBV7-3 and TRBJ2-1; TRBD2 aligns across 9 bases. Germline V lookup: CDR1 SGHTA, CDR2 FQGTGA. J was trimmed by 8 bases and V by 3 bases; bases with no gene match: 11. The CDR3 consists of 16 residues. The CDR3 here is CASSFRAGGPQDEQFF. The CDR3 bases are TGTGCCAGCAGCTTTAGGGCGGGAGGGCCTCAGGATGAGCAGTTCTTC.

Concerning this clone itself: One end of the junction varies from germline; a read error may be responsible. CDR3 sequence reads: CASSLGQFDEQCF. The CDR3, as DNA: TGTGCCAGCAGCCTGGGACAGTTCGACGAGCAGTGCTTC. The V gene is TRBV11-3, the J gene TRBJ2-7; TRBD1 matches at 7 bases. CDR1 is SGHNT, CDR2 YENEEA, per germline. The CDR3 covers 13 residues.

The CDR3 spells CATSREGDSAETQYF. The CDR3 DNA reads TGTGCCACCAGCAGAGAAGGTGACAGTGCAGAGACCCAGTACTTC. The chain recombines TRBV15 with TRBJ2-5, with a possible D match to TRBD1 (5 bases). The CDR3 extends over 15 amino acids. CDR1 LNHNV and CDR2 YYDKDF come from the germline V gene (reference sequence). Trimming took 0 bases from V and 4 from J, leaving 12 bases between them.

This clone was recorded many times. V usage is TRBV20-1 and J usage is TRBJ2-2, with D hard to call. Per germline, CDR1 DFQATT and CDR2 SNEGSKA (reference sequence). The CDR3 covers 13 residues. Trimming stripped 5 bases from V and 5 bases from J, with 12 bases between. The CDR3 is CSAALPGTGELFF. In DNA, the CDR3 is TGCAGTGCTGCTCTCCCCGGGACCGGGGAGCTGTTTTTT.

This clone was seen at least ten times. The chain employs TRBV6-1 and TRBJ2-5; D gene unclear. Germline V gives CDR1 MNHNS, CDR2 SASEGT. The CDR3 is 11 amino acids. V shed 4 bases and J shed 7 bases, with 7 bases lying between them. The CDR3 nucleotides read TGTGCCAGCAGTGGCCCAGGGACCCAGTACTTC. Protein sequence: CASSGPGTQYF.

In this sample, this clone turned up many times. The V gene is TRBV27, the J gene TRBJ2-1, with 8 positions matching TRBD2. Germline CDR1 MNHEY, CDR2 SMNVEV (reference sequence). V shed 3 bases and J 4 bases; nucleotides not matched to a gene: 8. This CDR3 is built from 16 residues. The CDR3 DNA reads TGTGCCAGCAGTTTTTTTGCTACTAGCGGTTACAATGAGCAGTTCTTC. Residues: CASSFFATSGYNEQFF.

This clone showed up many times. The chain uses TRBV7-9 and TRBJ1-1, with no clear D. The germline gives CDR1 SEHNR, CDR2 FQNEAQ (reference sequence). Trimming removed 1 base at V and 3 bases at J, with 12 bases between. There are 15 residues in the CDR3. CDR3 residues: CASSLGRKGDTEAFF. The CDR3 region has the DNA TGTGCCAGCAGCTTAGGGCGTAAGGGAGACACTGAAGCTTTCTTT.

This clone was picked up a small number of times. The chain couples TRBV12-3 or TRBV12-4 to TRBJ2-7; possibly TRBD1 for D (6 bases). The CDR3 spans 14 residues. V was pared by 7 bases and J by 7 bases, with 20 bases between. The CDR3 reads CASIRQAGNNEQYF. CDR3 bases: TGTGCCAGCATCCGACAGGCGGGTAACAATGAGCAGTACTTC.

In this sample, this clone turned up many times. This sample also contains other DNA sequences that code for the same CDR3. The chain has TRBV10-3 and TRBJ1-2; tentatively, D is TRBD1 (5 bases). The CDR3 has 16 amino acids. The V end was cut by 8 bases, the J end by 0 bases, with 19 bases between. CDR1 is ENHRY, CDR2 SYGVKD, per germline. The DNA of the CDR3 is TGTGCCATCCGAGGACGGGGGGGTGATGCTAACTATGGCTACACCTTC. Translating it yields CAIRGRGGDANYGYTF.

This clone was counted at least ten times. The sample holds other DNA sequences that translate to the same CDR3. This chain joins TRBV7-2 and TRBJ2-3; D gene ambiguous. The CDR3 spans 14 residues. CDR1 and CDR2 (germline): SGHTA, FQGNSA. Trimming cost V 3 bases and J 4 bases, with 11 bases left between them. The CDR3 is CASSFGRVSDTQYF. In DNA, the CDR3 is TGTGCCAGCAGCTTCGGCCGGGTGTCAGATACGCAGTATTTT.

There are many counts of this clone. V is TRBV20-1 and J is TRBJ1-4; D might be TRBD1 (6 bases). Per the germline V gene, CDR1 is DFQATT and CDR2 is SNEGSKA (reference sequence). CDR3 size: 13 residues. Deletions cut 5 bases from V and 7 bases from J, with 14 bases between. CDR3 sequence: CSAVTGGGEKLFF. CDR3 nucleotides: TGCAGTGCTGTGACAGGCGGGGGTGAAAAACTGTTTTTT.

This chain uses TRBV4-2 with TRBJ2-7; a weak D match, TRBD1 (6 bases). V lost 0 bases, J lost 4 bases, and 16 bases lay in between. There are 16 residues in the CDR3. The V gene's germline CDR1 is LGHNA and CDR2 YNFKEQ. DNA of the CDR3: TGTGCCAGCAGCCAAGACGGGACATCCTCTTTGTACGAGCAGTACTTC. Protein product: CASSQDGTSSLYEQYF.